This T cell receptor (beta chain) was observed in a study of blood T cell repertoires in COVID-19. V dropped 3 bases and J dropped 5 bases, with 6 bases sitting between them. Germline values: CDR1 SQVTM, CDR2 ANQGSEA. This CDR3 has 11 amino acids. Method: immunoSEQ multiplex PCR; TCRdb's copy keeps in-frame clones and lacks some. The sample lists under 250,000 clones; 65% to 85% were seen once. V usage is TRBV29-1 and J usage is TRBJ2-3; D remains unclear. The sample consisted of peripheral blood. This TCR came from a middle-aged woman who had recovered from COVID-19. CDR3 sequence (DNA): TGCAGCGTTGACGTCGGAGATACGCAGTATTTT. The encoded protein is CSVDVGDTQYF.